In its sample, the clone carrying this TCR beta chain was seen once. The source of the sample is a study of neurological immune-mediated disorders. The V gene lost 0 bases and the J gene lost 0 bases, with 27 bases spanning the gap. Germline V gene data show CDR1 as DFQATT and CDR2 as SNEGSKA (reference sequence). CDR3 size: 21 residues. Over 200 million TCR-beta sequences from 15-18 subjects came from every sequencing run. Using its own MiXCR run on the 5' RACE reads, TCRdb lists one record per CDR3 protein. The table has fewer than 35,000 distinct CDR3 sequences, about 13% seen once. Time point defined: longitudinal time-point 2. Healthy control participants comprised blood bank volunteers in Maryland, USA. The unsorted libraries were made from 2 million PBMCs kept at -80 C.

The sequenced sample consisted of PBMCs. The gene calls are TRBV20-1 and TRBJ2-1; TRBD2 is a possible D gene (7 bases). The TCR was taken from a woman in her thirties or forties in good health. This chain's CDR3 is CSARDLGGLSGDPFSYNEQFF. Written as DNA, the CDR3 is TGCAGTGCTAGAGATCTAGGGGGACTATCGGGAGACCCCTTCTCCTACAATGAGCAGTTCTTC.